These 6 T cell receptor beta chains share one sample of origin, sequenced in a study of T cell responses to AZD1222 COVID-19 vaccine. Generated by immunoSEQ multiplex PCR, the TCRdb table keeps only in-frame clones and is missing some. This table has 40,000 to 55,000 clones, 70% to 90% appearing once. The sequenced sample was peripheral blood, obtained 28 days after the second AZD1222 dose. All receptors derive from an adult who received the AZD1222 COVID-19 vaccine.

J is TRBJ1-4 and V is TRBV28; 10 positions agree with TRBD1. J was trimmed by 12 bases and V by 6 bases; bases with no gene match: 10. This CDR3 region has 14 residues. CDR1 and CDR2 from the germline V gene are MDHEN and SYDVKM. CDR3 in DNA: TGTGCCAGCAGAAGACAGGGGGCCGGTCCCCAACTGTTTTTT. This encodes CASRRQGAGPQLFF.

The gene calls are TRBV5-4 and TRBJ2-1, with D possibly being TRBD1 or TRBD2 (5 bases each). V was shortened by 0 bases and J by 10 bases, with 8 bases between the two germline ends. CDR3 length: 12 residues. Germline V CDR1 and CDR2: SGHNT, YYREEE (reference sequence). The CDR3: CASSLAGTEQFF. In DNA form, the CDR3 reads TGTGCCAGCAGCTTGGCGGGGACCGAGCAGTTCTTC.

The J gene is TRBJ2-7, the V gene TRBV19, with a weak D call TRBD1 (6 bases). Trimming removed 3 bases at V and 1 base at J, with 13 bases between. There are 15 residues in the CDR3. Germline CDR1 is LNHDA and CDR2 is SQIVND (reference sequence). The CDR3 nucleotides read TGTGCCAGTAGTATTTCCCCAGGGGATTCCTACGAGCAGTACTTC. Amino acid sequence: CASSISPGDSYEQYF.

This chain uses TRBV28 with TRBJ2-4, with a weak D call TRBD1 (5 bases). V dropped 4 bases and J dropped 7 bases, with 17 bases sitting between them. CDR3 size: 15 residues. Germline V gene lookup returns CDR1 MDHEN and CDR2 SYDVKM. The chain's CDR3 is CASSSSTVKGNIQYF. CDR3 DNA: TGTGCCAGCAGTTCGTCGACAGTGAAGGGCAACATTCAGTACTTC.

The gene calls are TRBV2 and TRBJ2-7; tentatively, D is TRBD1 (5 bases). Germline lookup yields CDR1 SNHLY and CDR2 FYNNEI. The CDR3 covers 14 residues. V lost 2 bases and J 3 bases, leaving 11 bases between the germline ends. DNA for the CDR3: TGTGCCAGCAGTGAAACGGGCAGGGACTACGAGCAGTACTTC. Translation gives CASSETGRDYEQYF.

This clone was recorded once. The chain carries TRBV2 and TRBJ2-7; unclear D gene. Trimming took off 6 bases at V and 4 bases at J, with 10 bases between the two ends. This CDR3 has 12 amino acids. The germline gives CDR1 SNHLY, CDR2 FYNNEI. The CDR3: CASSLDVYEQYF. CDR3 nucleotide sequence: TGTGCCAGCAGCTTGGATGTGTACGAGCAGTACTTC.